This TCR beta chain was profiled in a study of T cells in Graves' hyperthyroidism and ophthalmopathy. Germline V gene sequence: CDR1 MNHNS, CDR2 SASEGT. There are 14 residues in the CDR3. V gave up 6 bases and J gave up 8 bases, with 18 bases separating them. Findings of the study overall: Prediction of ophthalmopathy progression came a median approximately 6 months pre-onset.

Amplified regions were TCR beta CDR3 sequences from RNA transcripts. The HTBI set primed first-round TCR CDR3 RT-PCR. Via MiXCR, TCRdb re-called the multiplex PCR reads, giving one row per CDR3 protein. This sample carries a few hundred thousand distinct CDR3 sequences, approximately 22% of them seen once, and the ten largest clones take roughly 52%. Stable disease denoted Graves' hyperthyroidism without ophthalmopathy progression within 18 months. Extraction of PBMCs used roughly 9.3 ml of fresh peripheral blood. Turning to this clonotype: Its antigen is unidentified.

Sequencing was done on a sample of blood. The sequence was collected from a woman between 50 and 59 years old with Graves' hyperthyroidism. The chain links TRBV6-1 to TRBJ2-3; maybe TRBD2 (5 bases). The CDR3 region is CASRRMGREGTQYF. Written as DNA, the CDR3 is TGTGCCAGCAGAAGGATGGGGAGAGAAGGTACGCAGTATTTT.